The sequence of this T cell receptor beta chain was determined in a study of blood T cell repertoires in COVID-19. Background on the study: Whether acute or convalescent, the COVID-19 samples came from the United States, Italy and Spain. T cells, B-cell-depleted T cells, or PBMCs provided the cDNA or gDNA that served as material.

CDR3 size: 14 residues. Germline CDR1 is SGDLS and CDR2 is YYNGEE. Trimming cost V 1 base and J 4 bases, with 9 bases left between them. Clones were sequenced by immunoSEQ multiplex PCR, and TCRdb holds only the in-frame ones, with some missing. The table shows about 100,000 clones, with around 87% occurring only once. The sample taken for sequencing was peripheral blood. The genes are TRBV9 and TRBJ2-1; no clear D. The TCR originated in a human donor in a cohort sampled during active COVID-19. In nucleotides, the CDR3 is TGTGCCAGCAGCGTATGGGCAACATACAATGAGCAGTTCTTC. Protein: CASSVWATYNEQFF. The full variable domain, rest sourced from reference TRBV9 and TRBJ2-1, is DSGVTQTPKHLITATGQRVTLRCSPRSGDLSVYWYQQSLDQGLQFLIQYYNGEERAKGNILERFSAQQFPDLHSELNLSSLELGDSALYFCASSVWATYNEQFFGPGTRLTVL.